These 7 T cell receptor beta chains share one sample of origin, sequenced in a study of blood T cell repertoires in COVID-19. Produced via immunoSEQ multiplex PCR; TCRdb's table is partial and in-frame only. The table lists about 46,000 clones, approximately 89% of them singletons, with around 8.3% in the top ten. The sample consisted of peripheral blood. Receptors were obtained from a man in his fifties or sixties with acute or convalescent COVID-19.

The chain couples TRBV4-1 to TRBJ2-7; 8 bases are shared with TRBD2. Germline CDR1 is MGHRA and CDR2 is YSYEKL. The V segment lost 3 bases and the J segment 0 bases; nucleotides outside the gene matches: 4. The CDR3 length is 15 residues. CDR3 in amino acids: CASSHSGESSYEQYF. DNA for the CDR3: TGCGCCAGCAGCCATAGCGGGGAGAGCTCCTACGAGCAGTACTTC.

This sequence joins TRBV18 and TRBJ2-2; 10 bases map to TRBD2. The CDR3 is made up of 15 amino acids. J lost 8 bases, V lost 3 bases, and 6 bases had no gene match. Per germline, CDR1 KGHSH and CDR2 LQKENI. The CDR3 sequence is CASSPGLATGGELFF. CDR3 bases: TGTGCCAGCTCACCGGGACTAGCGACCGGAGGGGAGCTGTTTTTT.

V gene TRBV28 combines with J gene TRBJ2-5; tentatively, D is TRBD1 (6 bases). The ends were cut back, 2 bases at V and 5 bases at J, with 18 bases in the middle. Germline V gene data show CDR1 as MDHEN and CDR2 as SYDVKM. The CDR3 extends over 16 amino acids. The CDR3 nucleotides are TGTGCCAGCAGTTTAGGGCGGTCTTACAGGGCGGAGACCCAGTACTTC. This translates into CASSLGRSYRAETQYF.

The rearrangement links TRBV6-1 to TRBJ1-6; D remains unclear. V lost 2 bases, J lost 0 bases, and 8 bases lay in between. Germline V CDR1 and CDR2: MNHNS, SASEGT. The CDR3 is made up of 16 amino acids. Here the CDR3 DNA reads TGTGCCAGCAGTGAATCCTGGAGCTCCTATAATTCACCCCTCCACTTT. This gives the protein CASSESWSSYNSPLHF.

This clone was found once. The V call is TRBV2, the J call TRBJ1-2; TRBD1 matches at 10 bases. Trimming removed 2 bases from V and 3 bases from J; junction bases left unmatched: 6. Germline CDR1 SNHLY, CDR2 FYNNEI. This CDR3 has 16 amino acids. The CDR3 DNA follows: TGTGCCAGCAGTGAAAAGAGGACAGGGGGGTACTATGGCTACACCTTC. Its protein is CASSEKRTGGYYGYTF.

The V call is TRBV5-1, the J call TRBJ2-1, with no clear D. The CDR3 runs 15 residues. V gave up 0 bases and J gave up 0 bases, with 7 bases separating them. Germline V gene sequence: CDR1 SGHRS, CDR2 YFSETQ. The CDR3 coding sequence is TGCGCCAGCAGCTTGGAGGCGGACTCCTACAATGAGCAGTTCTTC. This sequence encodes CASSLEADSYNEQFF.

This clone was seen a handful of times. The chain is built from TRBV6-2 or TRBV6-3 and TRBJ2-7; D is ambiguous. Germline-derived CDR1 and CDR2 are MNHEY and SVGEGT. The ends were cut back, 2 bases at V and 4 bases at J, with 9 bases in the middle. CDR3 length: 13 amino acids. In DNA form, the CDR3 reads TGTGCCAGCAGTTACGGGCAGAATTACGAGCAGTACTTC. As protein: CASSYGQNYEQYF.